This T cell receptor (beta chain) is from a study of T cell repertoires in cytomegalovirus infection. Study background: Peptides in the study included HLA-C-restricted and HLA-B-restricted CMV epitopes. An indication of both CMV infection and matching HLA type came from public TCR beta signatures.

This clonotype came up many times. As yet, its antigen is unknown. Whole-study findings and limits: Summed public TCR beta family frequency identified CMV carriers bearing the relevant HLA.

This CDR3 is built from 13 residues. CDR1 SGHTA and CDR2 FQGNSA come from the germline V gene. Trimming shortened V by 7 bases and J by 4 bases, and 13 bases separated the two germline ends. TCRdb reprocessed the reads via MiXCR and lists one record per CDR3 protein. There are about 920,000 distinct CDR3 sequences in the sample; 25% to 40% occur only once, and 13% lies in the top ten. The receptor's source is a human donor in good health (CMV status not recorded). Some clones in this sample may be carry-over from other donors' samples. Sequences were derived from cultured CD8+ T cells from PBMCs, sampled from culture after CMV antigen stimulation. V and J are TRBV7-2 and TRBJ2-5; D is possibly TRBD2 (6 bases). CDR3 in amino acids: CASIPPGVETQYF. DNA for the CDR3: TGTGCCAGCATCCCCCCGGGGGTAGAGACCCAGTACTTC.